This TCR beta chain is from a study of shared clonotypes between healthy human individuals. Germline V lookup: CDR1 SGHNT, CDR2 YYREEE (reference sequence). V dropped 3 bases and J dropped 2; count of bases not matched to a gene: 3. This CDR3 has 14 residues. Broader study findings: The small donor group covered limited genetic and exposure diversity. For naive CD4 cells, roughly 5% of clonotypes were shared across a handful of donors.

Repertoires were generated with immunoSEQ multiplex PCR, while TCRdb's copy carries only in-frame clones and drops some. Of approximately 1,000,000 clones listed, around 77% are singletons. As to this clone: Antigen unknown. The sample contains more than one DNA sequence encoding this CDR3.

This chain connects TRBV5-4 to TRBJ1-2; the match to TRBD1 covers 8 bases. The source of this sequence is a man younger than 35 in good health. Some clones in this sample may be carry-over from other donors' samples. Sequencing was carried out using memory CD4+ T cells from PBMCs. Sample subset: CD45RA-negative fraction. The DNA of the CDR3 is TGTGCCAGCAGCTCGGGACAGGAGAACTATGGCTACACCTTC. As protein: CASSSGQENYGYTF.